These 13 T cell receptor beta chains came from one sample sequenced in a study of identical twins. TCRdb redid the calling of the 5' RACE reads with MiXCR, one entry per CDR3 protein. Among 690,000 or so distinct CDR3 sequences listed, approximately 6% were seen once. Sequencing used naive T cells sorted from blood. The receptor source for this set is a young man in good health.

This clonotype showed up just a few times. V and J are TRBV28 and TRBJ1-4, with D perhaps TRBD1 (6 bases). The V end was cut by 6 bases, the J end by 6 bases, with 14 bases between. The CDR3 runs 14 residues. The germline V gene has CDR1 MDHEN and CDR2 SYDVKM. CDR3 sequence reads: CASSSIGGDEKLFF. CDR3 nucleotides: TGTGCCAGCAGCTCTATAGGGGGTGATGAAAAACTGTTTTTT.

This clonotype was seen a few times. J is TRBJ2-5 and V is TRBV6-2 or TRBV6-3; 10 bases agree with TRBD2. The germline CDR1 and CDR2 sequences are MNHEY and SVGEGT. V shed 5 bases, J shed 3 bases, and the junction held 3 bases outside the gene matches. The CDR3 has 14 amino acids. CDR3 in amino acids: CASSHGTSEETQYF. DNA for the CDR3: TGTGCCAGCAGTCACGGGACTAGCGAAGAGACCCAGTACTTC.

The V and J genes are TRBV18 and TRBJ2-1, with TRBD2 matching over 9 bases. The CDR3 extends over 16 amino acids. Germline CDR1 reads KGHSH; CDR2 reads LQKENI. Trimming at V came to 2 bases and at J to 5 bases, leaving 7 bases not matched to a gene. CDR3 sequence (DNA): TGTGCCAGCTCACCAAGCGGGAGGAGGGTACACAATGAGCAGTTCTTC. Translation gives CASSPSGRRVHNEQFF.

This sequence joins TRBV29-1 and TRBJ1-1; no clear D gene. Trimming shortened V by 6 bases and J by 0 bases, and 5 bases separated the two germline ends. CDR3 size: 11 residues. In germline, CDR1 is SQVTM, CDR2 ANQGSEA. The CDR3 loop is CSVLMNTEAFF. The CDR3 bases are TGCAGCGTCCTGATGAACACTGAAGCTTTCTTT. The full variable domain, rest sourced from reference TRBV29-1 and TRBJ1-1, is SAVISQKPSRDICQRGTSLTIQCQVDSQVTMMFWYRQQPGQSLTLIATANQGSEATYESGFVIDKFPISRPNLTFSTLTVSNMSPEDSSIYLCSVLMNTEAFFGQGTRLTVV.

V gene TRBV5-1 combines with J gene TRBJ1-1; 7 bases line up with TRBD1. There are 14 residues in the CDR3. The V and J ends lost 7 bases and 2 bases, in that order; junction bases with no gene match: 8. Germline CDR1 is SGHRS and CDR2 is YFSETQ. CDR3 in amino acids: CASRMRQGNTEAFF. In DNA form, the CDR3 reads TGCGCCAGCCGGATGAGACAGGGCAACACTGAAGCTTTCTTT.

The chain is built from TRBV14 and TRBJ2-3; 9 bases map to TRBD2. With V trimmed by 4 bases and J by 6 bases, 8 bases remained unmatched. Per the germline V gene, CDR1 is SGHDN and CDR2 is FVKESK. The CDR3 is 15 amino acids. The CDR3 here is CASSRPGLASDTQYF. The DNA for the CDR3 is TGTGCCAGCAGCCGCCCGGGACTAGCTTCCGATACGCAGTATTTT. Full variable domain (remainder filled in from reference TRBV14 and TRBJ2-3): EAGVTQFPSHSVIEKGQTVTLRCDPISGHDNLYWYRRVMGKEIKFLLHFVKESKQDESGMPNNRFLAERTGGTYSTLKVQPAELEDSGVYFCASSRPGLASDTQYFGPGTRLTVL.

This clonotype was counted between two and nine times. This chain links TRBV18 with TRBJ2-2; 10 nucleotides match TRBD2. Germline CDR1 KGHSH, CDR2 LQKENI. J lost 3 bases, V lost 3 bases, and 4 bases had no gene match. The CDR3 extends over 16 amino acids. CDR3: CASSPGLAGDTGELFF. CDR3 nucleotides: TGTGCCAGCTCACCCGGGCTAGCGGGAGACACCGGGGAGCTGTTTTTT.

The chain carries TRBV24-1 and TRBJ2-3; D possibly corresponds to TRBD1 (6 bases). The CDR3 length is 14 residues. V was pared by 3 bases and J by 9 bases, with 15 bases between. The germline V gene encodes CDR1 KGHDR and CDR2 SFDVKD. As DNA, the CDR3 is TGTGCCACCAGTGATAACGTGGGACAAGGGACGCAGTATTTT. This codes for CATSDNVGQGTQYF.

The V gene is TRBV12-3 or TRBV12-4, the J gene TRBJ1-2; perhaps TRBD1 as D (5 bases). This CDR3 contains 14 residues. The V and J ends lost 6 bases and 4 bases respectively, with 15 bases between them. The CDR3 reads CASRPRDSLYGYTF. The CDR3 region has the DNA TGTGCCAGCAGGCCCCGGGACTCCCTCTATGGCTACACCTTC.

This clonotype was picked up a small number of times. The chain employs TRBV5-5 and TRBJ2-1; the D gene is possibly TRBD2 (6 bases). This CDR3 spans 15 amino acids. The ends were cut back, 0 bases at V and 7 bases at J, with 14 bases in the middle. Germline-derived CDR1 and CDR2 are SGHKS and YYEKEE (reference sequence). CDR3 sequence (DNA): TGTGCCAGCAGCTTGGGACTAGGGGAATGGAATGAGCAGTTCTTC. Its protein product is CASSLGLGEWNEQFF.

This clonotype was detected ten times or more. V is TRBV5-1 and J is TRBJ2-5; D ambiguous. The V gene's germline CDR1 is SGHRS and CDR2 YFSETQ. This CDR3 region has 14 residues. Trimming pared 4 bases from V and 2 bases from J, leaving 12 bases between. This CDR3 reads CASSLGRKQETQYF. The DNA for the CDR3 is TGCGCCAGCAGCCTAGGACGGAAACAAGAGACCCAGTACTTC.

This clonotype was observed many times. The chain links TRBV6-1 to TRBJ2-7; 10 bases match TRBD2. This CDR3 contains 14 residues. V was pared by 4 bases and J by 3 bases, with 3 bases of the junction left unmatched. The germline CDR1 and CDR2 sequences are MNHNS and SASEGT. CDR3 residues: CASSVAGGDYEQYF. The CDR3 DNA sequence: TGTGCCAGCAGTGTAGCGGGAGGTGACTACGAGCAGTACTTC.

In its sample, this clonotype was seen many times. The V and J genes are TRBV29-1 and TRBJ2-1; weak D call: TRBD2 (6 bases). The germline CDR1 and CDR2 sequences are SQVTM and ANQGSEA. The CDR3 covers 13 residues. Trimming shortened V by 7 bases and J by 5 bases, and 15 bases separated the two germline ends. CDR3 protein: CSGVIAVNNEQFF. The CDR3 DNA is TGCAGCGGGGTGATAGCGGTCAACAATGAGCAGTTCTTC.